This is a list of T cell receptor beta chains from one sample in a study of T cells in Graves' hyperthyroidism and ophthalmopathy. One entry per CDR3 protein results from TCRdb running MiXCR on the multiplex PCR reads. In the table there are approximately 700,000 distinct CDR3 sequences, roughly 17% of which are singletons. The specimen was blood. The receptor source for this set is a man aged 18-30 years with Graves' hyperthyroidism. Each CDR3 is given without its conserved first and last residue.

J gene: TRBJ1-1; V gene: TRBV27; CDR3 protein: ASQGATEAF
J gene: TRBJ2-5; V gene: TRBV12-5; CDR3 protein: ASGLGSKRETQY
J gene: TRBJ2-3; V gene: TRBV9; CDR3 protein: ASSAGRGGFTDTQY
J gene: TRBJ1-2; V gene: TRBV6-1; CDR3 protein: ASSPAGQVHGYT
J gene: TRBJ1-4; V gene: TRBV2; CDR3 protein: ASMDTAPEKLF
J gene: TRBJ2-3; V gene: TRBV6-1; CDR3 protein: ASSSLVGSYSTDTQY
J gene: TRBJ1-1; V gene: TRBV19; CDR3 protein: ASSEGLHTEAF
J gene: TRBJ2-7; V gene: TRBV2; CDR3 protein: ASSEGGGEQY
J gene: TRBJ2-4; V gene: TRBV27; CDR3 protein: ASSLKAGRGIQY
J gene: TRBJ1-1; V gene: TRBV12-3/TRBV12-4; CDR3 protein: ASSLRDGASAAF